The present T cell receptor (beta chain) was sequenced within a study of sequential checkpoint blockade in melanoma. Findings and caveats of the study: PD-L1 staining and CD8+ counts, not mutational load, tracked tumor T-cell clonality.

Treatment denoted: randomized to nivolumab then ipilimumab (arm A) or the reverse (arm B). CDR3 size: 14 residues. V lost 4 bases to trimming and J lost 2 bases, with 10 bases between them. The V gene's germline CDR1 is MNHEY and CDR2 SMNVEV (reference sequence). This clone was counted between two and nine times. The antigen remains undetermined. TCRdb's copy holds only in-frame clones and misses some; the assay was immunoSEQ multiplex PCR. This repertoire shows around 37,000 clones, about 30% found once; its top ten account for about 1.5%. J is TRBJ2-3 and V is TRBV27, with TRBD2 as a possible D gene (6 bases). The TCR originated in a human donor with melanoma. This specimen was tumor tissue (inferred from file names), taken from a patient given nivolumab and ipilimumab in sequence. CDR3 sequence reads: CASSSRDSTDTQYF. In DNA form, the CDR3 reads TGTGCCAGCAGTTCACGGGACTCCACAGATACGCAGTATTTT.